The 3 T cell receptor beta chains listed next were all sequenced from one sample in a study of regulatory T cells in long-lasting Graves disease (dated by TCRdb to the early 2020s). The protocol used for the library was multiplex PCR. Instrument on record: Illumina HiSeq 4000. iRepertoire HTBI primers and Arm-PCR amplification of CDR3 regions were used to construct TCR beta libraries. The raw public data were reprocessed by TCRdb itself: fastp quality trimming at Q25, MiXCR clonotype calling, in-frame beta chains only. Identical CDR3 proteins give one entry, which carries the most common genes and DNA. The sample profile shows under 800,000 distinct CDR3 sequences; 15% to 20% of them were found once. About 17% of the sample is taken by the ten largest. Explained via the paper, the time point label denotes: newly diagnosed GD, antithyroid drugs for less than 3 months. For both TCR sequencing and RNA sequencing, RNA was extracted from PBMCs in TRIzol.

This sample was also put to use in a study of T cells in Graves' hyperthyroidism and ophthalmopathy.

The sample in question was peripheral blood mononuclear cells (PBMCs), obtained at new diagnosis, from a patient treated with antithyroid drugs. These receptors came from a woman younger than 45 with Graves disease. Donor details come from another sample of the same person, matched by shared clones.

This clonotype was seen only a few times. This chain connects TRBV30 to TRBJ1-2; D gene ambiguous. CDR1 and CDR2 (germline): GTSNPN, SVGIG (reference sequence). This CDR3 contains 11 residues. V was pared by 4 bases and J by 7 bases, with 10 bases between. CDR3 residues: CAWISGSGYTF. The CDR3 bases are TGTGCCTGGATTTCGGGTTCTGGCTACACCTTC.

The chain employs TRBV5-1 and TRBJ2-5; D ambiguous. The CDR3 spans 14 residues. Germline V gives CDR1 SGHRS, CDR2 YFSETQ. V lost 4 bases to trimming and J lost 2 bases, with 12 bases between them. The CDR3 DNA reads as TGCGCCAGCAGCCCCCCACTGGGGCAAGAGACCCAGTACTTC. Its protein is CASSPPLGQETQYF. Full variable domain (rest looked up from reference TRBV5-1 and TRBJ2-5): KAGVTQTPRYLIKTRGQQVTLSCSPISGHRSVSWYQQTPGQGLQFLFEYFSETQRNKGNFPGRFSGRQFSNSRSEMNVSTLELGDSALYLCASSPPLGQETQYFGPGTRLLVL.

The V gene is TRBV30, the J gene TRBJ2-2; D not certain. Trimming shortened V by 1 base and J by 3 bases, and 21 bases separated the two germline ends. Germline CDR1 reads GTSNPN; CDR2 reads SVGIG (reference sequence). The CDR3 contains 18 residues. This CDR3 reads CAWSADRSDTRYTGELFF. The DNA of the CDR3 is TGTGCCTGGAGTGCAGACCGGTCCGATACACGCTACACCGGGGAGCTGTTTTTT.